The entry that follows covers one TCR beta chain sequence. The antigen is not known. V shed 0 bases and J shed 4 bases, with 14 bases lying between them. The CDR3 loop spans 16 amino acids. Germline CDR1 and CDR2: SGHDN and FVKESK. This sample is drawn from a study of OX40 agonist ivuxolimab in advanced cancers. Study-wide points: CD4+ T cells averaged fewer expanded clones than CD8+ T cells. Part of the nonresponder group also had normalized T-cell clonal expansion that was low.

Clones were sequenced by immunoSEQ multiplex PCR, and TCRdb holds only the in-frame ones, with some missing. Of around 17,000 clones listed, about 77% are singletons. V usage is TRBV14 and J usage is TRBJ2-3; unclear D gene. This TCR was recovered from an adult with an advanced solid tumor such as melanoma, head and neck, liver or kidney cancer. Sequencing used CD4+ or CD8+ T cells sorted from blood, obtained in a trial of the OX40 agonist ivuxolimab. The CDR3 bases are TGTGCCAGCAGCCAAGATGCGTGGGCAGTGGCAGATACGCAGTATTTT. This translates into CASSQDAWAVADTQYF.